What follows is one TCR beta chain and its context. Sequencing was performed with immunoSEQ multiplex PCR; in TCRdb, only in-frame clones are kept and a portion is missing. This sample carries hundreds of thousands of clones, roughly nine tenths of them seen once, and the ten largest clones take roughly 3.3%. This sample is drawn from a study of blood T cell repertoires in COVID-19. Study context: Symptom resolution, clearance, or two negative PCRs marked the recovered donors of Cohort 3. Acute and convalescent COVID-19 samples came from the United States, Italy and Spain. PBMCs, B-cell-depleted T cells, or T cells were the source of the cDNA or gDNA that made up the material.

Cohort placement rested on clinical history that participants reported themselves. Material: PBMCs or T cells enriched from blood (not recorded which). The sequence was obtained from a woman aged 45-65 years in a cohort exposed to, infected with or recovered from COVID-19 (not recorded which).

The CDR3 sequence is CASSSGGFRETQYF. The CDR3 DNA sequence: TGTGCCAGCAGTTCGGGGGGCTTCCGCGAGACCCAGTACTTC. The V and J genes are TRBV11-3 and TRBJ2-5; a possible D gene is TRBD2 (7 bases). Germline CDR1 SGHNT, CDR2 YENEEA. V was cut by 6 bases and J by 5 bases, with 16 bases left in between. The CDR3 runs 14 residues.